These 17 T cell receptor beta chains were all obtained from the same sample, sequenced in a study of shared clonotypes between healthy human individuals. TCRdb's table, derived via immunoSEQ multiplex PCR, lists solely in-frame clones and lacks some. The sample lists roughly 2.1 million clones; about 92% were seen once. Naivety among CD8 cells was defined by CD45RO negativity and positive CCR7 selection, thereby excluding terminally differentiated effector memory CD45RA+ cells. The sequencing sample was made of naive CD8+ T cells from PBMCs. The receptors were sampled from a man younger than 30 in good health. Some clones in this sample may be carry-over from other donors' samples.

The V gene is TRBV9, the J gene TRBJ2-5; 8 bases line up with TRBD1. This CDR3 is 15 amino acids long. Looked up from germline, CDR1 is SGDLS and CDR2 is YYNGEE. The V gene end was trimmed by 4 bases and the J gene end by 5 bases; junction bases not matched to a gene: 10. The CDR3 protein is CASSLEGQGGETQYF. CDR3 in DNA: TGTGCCAGCAGCTTAGAAGGACAGGGCGGTGAGACCCAGTACTTC.

The sample holds a few counts of this clone. The rearrangement links TRBV27 to TRBJ1-1, with D possibly matching TRBD1 (6 bases). CDR1 is MNHEY and CDR2 is SMNVEV in the germline V gene (reference sequence). This CDR3 contains 13 residues. The ends were cut back, 6 bases at V and 4 bases at J, with 12 bases in the middle. The CDR3, as DNA: TGTGCCAGCAGGCGCCGAGGGGGCACTGAAGCTTTCTTT. Protein: CASRRRGGTEAFF.

The chain joins TRBV15 to TRBJ1-2; D unresolved. The V end lost 3 bases, the J end lost 2 bases, and 10 bases lay between the germline ends. The CDR3 has 14 residues. Germline loops: CDR1 LNHNV, CDR2 YYDKDF (reference sequence). The chain's CDR3 is CATSSGPLNYGYTF. The CDR3 DNA sequence: TGTGCCACCAGCAGTGGGCCATTGAACTATGGCTACACCTTC.

The chain employs TRBV1 and TRBJ2-7; the table's D call TRBD1 went unverified against the DNA. TRBV1 is assigned pseudogene status. There are 15 residues in the CDR3. The CDR3 is CTSNPRGLASYEQYF. In DNA, the CDR3 is TGCACCAGCAATCCCAGGGGTTTAGCATCCTACGAGCAGTACTTC.

Remarks on this clone: The identical CDR3 is also encoded by other nucleotide sequences in the sample. The V call is TRBV28, the J call TRBJ2-7; 9 nucleotides match TRBD1. The CDR3 totals 14 residues. Germline loops: CDR1 MDHEN, CDR2 SYDVKM. After removal of 2 bases from V and 2 bases from J, the junction contained 1 base not matched to a gene. The CDR3 spells CASSLNRGPYEQYF. The CDR3 coding sequence is TGTGCCAGCAGTTTAAACAGGGGGCCCTACGAGCAGTACTTC.

The chain recombines TRBV28 with TRBJ1-5, with unresolved D. Germline V gene lookup returns CDR1 MDHEN and CDR2 SYDVKM. Trimming took 8 bases from V and 2 from J, leaving 10 bases between them. The CDR3 runs 13 residues. CDR3 amino acids: CASYEGGNQPQHF. The CDR3 bases are TGTGCCAGCTATGAGGGTGGCAATCAGCCCCAGCATTTT.

This chain uses TRBV4-3 with TRBJ2-1, with 8 bases identical to TRBD1. The junction had 5 bases not matched to a gene; V was cut back by 3 bases and J by 7 bases. Germline-derived CDR1 and CDR2 are LGHNA and YSLEER. The CDR3 runs 14 residues. The CDR3 bases are TGCGCCAGCAGCCAGCAGGACAGGGAAAATGAGCAGTTCTTC. Translation: CASSQQDRENEQFF.

For this clone: The same CDR3 arises from other DNA sequences in this sample as well. The rearrangement joins TRBV2 to TRBJ2-7; 9 bases are shared with TRBD1. Germline V gene lookup returns CDR1 SNHLY and CDR2 FYNNEI. This CDR3 contains 13 residues. Losses at the gene ends were 6 bases for V and 3 bases for J; bases not matched to a gene: 3. In nucleotides, the CDR3 is TGTGCCAGCAGAGACAGGGGGTACTACGAGCAGTACTTC. Translated, it gives CASRDRGYYEQYF.

This clone was detected only once. The CDR3 DNA follows: TGTGCCAGCAGCTTAAAAACCCCGGGAGGGGAAGCTTTCTTT. It yields the protein CASSLKTPGGEAFF. The gene calls are TRBV7-9 and TRBJ1-1; D is uncertain. Between the trimmed V and J ends, which lost 2 bases and 8 bases, there was a span of 15 bases. Germline values: CDR1 SEHNR, CDR2 FQNEAQ (reference sequence). This CDR3 contains 14 residues.

The chain combines TRBV28 with TRBJ2-5; TRBD2 aligns across 11 bases. Germline V gene sequence: CDR1 MDHEN, CDR2 SYDVKM. Trimming at V came to 3 bases and at J to 0 bases, leaving 12 bases not matched to a gene. This CDR3 region has 19 residues. The DNA of the CDR3 is TGTGCCAGCAGTTTGGGCCTGGGACTAGCGGCATTGTACCAAGAGACCCAGTACTTC. Protein: CASSLGLGLAALYQETQYF.

This clone was picked up one time. The V call is TRBV5-1, the J call TRBJ2-7; D is ambiguous. CDR1 SGHRS and CDR2 YFSETQ come from the germline V gene. Trimming cost V 1 base and J 3 bases, with 11 bases left between them. The CDR3 runs to 14 residues. CDR3 in amino acids: CASSLYGQSYEQYF. The CDR3 DNA is TGCGCCAGCAGCTTGTATGGGCAGAGCTACGAGCAGTACTTC.

The chain uses TRBV6-5 and TRBJ2-3, with 11 nucleotides matching TRBD2. CDR3 length equals 15 residues. Germline lookup yields CDR1 MNHEY and CDR2 SVGAGI. V dropped 3 bases and J dropped 6; count of bases not matched to a gene: 5. The CDR3 is CASSYRTSGSDTQYF. The DNA for the CDR3 is TGTGCCAGCAGTTATCGCACTAGCGGGAGTGATACGCAGTATTTT.

The chain is built from TRBV29-1 and TRBJ2-1; TRBD2 might be the D (6 bases). Trimming removed 7 bases at V and 6 bases at J, with 13 bases between. This CDR3 comprises 12 residues. Germline V gives CDR1 SQVTM, CDR2 ANQGSEA. The CDR3 spells CSAPLGGNEQFF. The CDR3 DNA reads as TGCAGCGCCCCCCTGGGGGGCAATGAGCAGTTCTTC.

This clone was detected once. The rearrangement uses TRBV7-2 and TRBJ2-2; D remains ambiguous. The CDR3 is 13 amino acids. The germline V gene has CDR1 SGHTA and CDR2 FQGNSA. Between the trimmed V and J ends, which lost 1 base and 7 bases, there was a span of 7 bases. This CDR3 is CASSLEGIGELFF. CDR3 coding DNA: TGTGCCAGCAGCTTAGAGGGTATCGGGGAGCTGTTTTTT.

V usage is TRBV11-2 and J usage is TRBJ2-7; 8 bases line up with TRBD1. Germline CDR1 and CDR2: SGHAT and FQNNGV. Trimming at V came to 1 base and at J to 2 bases, leaving 1 base not matched to a gene. The CDR3 runs to 14 residues. Written as DNA, the CDR3 is TGTGCCAGCAGCTTAGGACAGGGGCCCTACGAGCAGTACTTC. Encoded protein: CASSLGQGPYEQYF.

CDR3: CASSKVGLAGTYGYTF. The CDR3 DNA reads as TGTGCCAGCAGCAAAGTAGGGTTAGCCGGAACCTATGGCTACACCTTC. The chain employs TRBV21-1 and TRBJ1-2. TRBV21-1 is a pseudogene segment. The CDR3 is 16 amino acids.

The chain is built from TRBV10-3 and TRBJ2-1, with 8 bases matching TRBD2. Germline assignment: CDR1 ENHRY and CDR2 SYGVKD. V lost 4 bases, J lost 4 bases, and 6 bases stayed unmatched. The CDR3 is 15 residues long. The CDR3 loop reads CAISVGRGDYNEQFF. The DNA of the CDR3 is TGTGCCATCAGTGTTGGGCGGGGGGATTACAATGAGCAGTTCTTC.